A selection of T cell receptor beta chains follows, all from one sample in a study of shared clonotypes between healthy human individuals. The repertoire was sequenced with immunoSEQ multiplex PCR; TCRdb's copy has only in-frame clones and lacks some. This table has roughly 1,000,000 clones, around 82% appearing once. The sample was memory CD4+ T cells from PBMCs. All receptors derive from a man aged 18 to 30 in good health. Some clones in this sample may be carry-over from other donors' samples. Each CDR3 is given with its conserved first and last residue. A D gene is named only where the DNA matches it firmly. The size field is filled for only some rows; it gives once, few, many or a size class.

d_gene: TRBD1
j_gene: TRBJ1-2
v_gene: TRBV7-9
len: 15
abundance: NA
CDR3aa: CASSSQGTGGVGYTF
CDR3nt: TGTGCCAGCAGCTCCCAAGGGACAGGGGGCGTTGGCTACACCTTC

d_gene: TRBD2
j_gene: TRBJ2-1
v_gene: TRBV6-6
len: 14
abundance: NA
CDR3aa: CASSSSGRYNEQFF
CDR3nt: TGTGCCAGCAGTTCTAGCGGGAGGTACAATGAGCAGTTCTTC

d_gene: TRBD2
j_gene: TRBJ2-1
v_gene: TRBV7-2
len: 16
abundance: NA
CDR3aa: CASSPKLAGVWNEQFF
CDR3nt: TGTGCCAGCAGCCCTAAACTAGCGGGAGTTTGGAATGAGCAGTTCTTC

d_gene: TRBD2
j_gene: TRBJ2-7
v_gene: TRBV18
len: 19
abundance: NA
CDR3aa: CASSPTGTSGTRPRYEQYF
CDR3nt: TGTGCCAGCTCACCAACCGGGACTAGCGGGACCCGCCCTCGCTACGAGCAGTACTTC

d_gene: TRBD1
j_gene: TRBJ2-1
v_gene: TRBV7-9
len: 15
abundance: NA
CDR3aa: CASSGGQESYNEQFF
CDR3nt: TGTGCCAGCAGCGGGGGACAGGAGAGTTACAATGAGCAGTTCTTC

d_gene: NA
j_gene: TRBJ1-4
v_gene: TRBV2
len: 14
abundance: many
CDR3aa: CASSRGSTNEKLFF
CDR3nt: TGTGCCAGCAGTAGGGGGTCAACTAATGAAAAACTGTTTTTT

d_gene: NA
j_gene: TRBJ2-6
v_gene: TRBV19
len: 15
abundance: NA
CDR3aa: CASSMLFFGANVLTF
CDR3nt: TGTGCCAGTAGTATGCTCTTCTTTGGGGCCAACGTCCTGACTTTC

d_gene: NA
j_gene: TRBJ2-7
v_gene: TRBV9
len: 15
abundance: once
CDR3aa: CASSKGAEAGYEQYF
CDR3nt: TGTGCCAGCAGCAAAGGGGCGGAAGCGGGCTACGAGCAGTACTTC

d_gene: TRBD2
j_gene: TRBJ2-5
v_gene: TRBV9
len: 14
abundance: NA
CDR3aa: CASSAIAGSETQYF
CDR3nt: TGTGCCAGCAGCGCCATAGCGGGATCGGAGACCCAGTACTTC

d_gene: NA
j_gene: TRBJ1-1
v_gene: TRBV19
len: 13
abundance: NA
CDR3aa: CASSNGRGAEAFF
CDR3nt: TGTGCCAGTAGTAATGGAAGGGGTGCTGAAGCTTTCTTT

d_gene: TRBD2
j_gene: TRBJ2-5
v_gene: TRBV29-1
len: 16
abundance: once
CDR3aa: CSVSSGTSGRQETQYF
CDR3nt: TGCAGCGTTTCATCCGGGACTAGCGGGAGACAAGAGACCCAGTACTTC

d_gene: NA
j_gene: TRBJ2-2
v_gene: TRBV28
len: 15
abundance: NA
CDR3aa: CASRVGRPNTGELFF
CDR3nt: TGTGCCAGCAGGGTAGGGAGGCCCAACACCGGGGAGCTGTTTTTT

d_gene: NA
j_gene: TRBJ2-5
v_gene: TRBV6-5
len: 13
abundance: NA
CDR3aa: CASSYAQKETQYF
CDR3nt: TGTGCCAGCAGTTACGCCCAAAAAGAGACCCAGTACTTC

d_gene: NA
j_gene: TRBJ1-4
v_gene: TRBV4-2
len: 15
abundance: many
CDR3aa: CASNYKTGMDEKLFF
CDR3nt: TGTGCCAGCAACTACAAAACGGGTATGGATGAAAAACTGTTTTTT

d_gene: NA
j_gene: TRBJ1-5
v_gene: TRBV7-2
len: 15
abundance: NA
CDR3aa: CASSLVWGGNQPQHF
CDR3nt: TGTGCCAGCAGCTTAGTTTGGGGTGGCAATCAGCCCCAGCATTTT

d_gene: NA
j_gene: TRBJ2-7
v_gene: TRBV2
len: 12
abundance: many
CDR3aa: CASRETAYEQYF
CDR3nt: TGTGCCAGCAGGGAGACAGCCTACGAGCAGTACTTC

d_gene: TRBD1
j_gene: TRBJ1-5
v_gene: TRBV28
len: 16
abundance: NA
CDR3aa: CASSFPTGVSNQPQHF
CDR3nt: TGTGCCAGCAGTTTCCCGACAGGGGTTAGCAATCAGCCCCAGCATTTT

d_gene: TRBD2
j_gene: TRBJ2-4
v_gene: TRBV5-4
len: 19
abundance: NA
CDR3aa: CASSAGGLAGGTGSNIQYF
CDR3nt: TGTGCCAGCAGCGCGGGGGGACTAGCGGGAGGAACAGGGTCCAACATTCAGTACTTC

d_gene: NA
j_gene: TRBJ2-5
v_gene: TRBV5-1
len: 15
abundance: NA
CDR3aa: CASSLRTANQETQYF
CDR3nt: TGCGCCAGCAGCCTACGGACAGCTAACCAAGAGACCCAGTACTTC

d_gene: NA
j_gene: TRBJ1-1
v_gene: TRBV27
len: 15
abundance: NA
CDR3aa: CASSFMGGGNTEAFF
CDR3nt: TGTGCCAGCAGTTTCATGGGGGGAGGGAACACTGAAGCTTTCTTT

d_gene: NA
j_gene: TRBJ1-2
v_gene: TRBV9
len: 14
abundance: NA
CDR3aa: CASSVGTRHYGYTF
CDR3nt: TGTGCCAGCAGCGTAGGGACACGCCACTATGGCTACACCTTC